This T cell receptor beta chain derives from a study of blood T cells in healthy people across ages. Primers used in a second PCR of about 6 to 11 cycles were a sample-barcoded 5' primer and a J-beta primer mix. Every cDNA molecule bore a tag from a template-switch adaptor containing 12 random nucleotides. TCRdb fed the 5' RACE reads into MiXCR, producing one record per CDR3 protein. The data show some 750,000 distinct CDR3 sequences, over 20% seen once. Concerning this clonotype itself: Its target is unknown.

Drawing of peripheral blood yielded 7.5 to 10 milliliters from each donor. Broader study findings: PBMCs that were unsorted prevented a conclusive naive versus antigen-experienced comparison. Because donor CMV status was unknown, expanded clonotype changes were possibly confounded.

There are 14 residues in the CDR3. The J segment lost 7 bases and the V segment lost 2 bases, leaving 6 bases of the junction unmatched. The clonotype originates from a man between 70 and 80 years old in good health. The rearrangement joins TRBV12-3 or TRBV12-4 to TRBJ1-2; 8 bases align to TRBD1. The sequenced sample was blood. The CDR3 reads CASSLIQGAVGYTF. The DNA for the CDR3 is TGTGCCAGCAGTTTAATCCAGGGGGCAGTTGGCTACACCTTC.